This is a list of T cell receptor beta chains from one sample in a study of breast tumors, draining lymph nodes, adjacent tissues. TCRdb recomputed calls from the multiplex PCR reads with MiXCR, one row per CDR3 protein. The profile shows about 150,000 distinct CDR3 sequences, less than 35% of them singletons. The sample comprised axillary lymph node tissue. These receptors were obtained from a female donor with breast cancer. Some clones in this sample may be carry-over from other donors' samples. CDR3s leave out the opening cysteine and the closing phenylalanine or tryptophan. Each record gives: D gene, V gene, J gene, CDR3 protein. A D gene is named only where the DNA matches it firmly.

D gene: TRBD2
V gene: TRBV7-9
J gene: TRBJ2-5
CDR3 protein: ASSLDSGLAGGSRETQY

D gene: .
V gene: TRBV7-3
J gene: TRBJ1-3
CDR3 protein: ASSVRDTENTIY

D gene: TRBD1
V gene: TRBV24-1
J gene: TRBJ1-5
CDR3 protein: ATSDPGQGHNQPQH

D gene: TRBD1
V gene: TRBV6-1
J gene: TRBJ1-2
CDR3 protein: ASSDGRGSTNYGYT

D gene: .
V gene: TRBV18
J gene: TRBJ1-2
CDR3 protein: ASSPDRTGYT

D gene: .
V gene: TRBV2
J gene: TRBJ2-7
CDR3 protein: ASSERGTTGSYEQY

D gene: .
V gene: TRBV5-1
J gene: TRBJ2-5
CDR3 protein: ASSLLQETHY

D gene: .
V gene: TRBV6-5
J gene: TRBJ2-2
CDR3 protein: ASSYGGSNTGEPF

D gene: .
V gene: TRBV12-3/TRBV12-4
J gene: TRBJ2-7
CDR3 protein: ATAWGPSSYEQY

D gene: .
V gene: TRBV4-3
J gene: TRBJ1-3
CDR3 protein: ASSQGAQTYTGNTIY

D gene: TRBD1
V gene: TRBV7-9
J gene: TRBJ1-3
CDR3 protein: ASSLTGGIASSGNTIY

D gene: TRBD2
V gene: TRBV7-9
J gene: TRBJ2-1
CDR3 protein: ASSLEAGLAGGPRNEQF

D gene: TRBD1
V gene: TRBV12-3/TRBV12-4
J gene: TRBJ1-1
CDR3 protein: ASSDGQGAAEAF

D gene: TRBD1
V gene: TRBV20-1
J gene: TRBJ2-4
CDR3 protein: SANRDSGDIQY

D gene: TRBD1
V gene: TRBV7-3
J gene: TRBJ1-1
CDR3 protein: ASSAGQGSTEAF

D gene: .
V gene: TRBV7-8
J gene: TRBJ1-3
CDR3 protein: ASSLGGVGNTIY

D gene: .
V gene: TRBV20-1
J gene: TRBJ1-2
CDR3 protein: SAPGDGYT

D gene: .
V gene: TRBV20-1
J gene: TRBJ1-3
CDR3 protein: SAMSGSGNTIY

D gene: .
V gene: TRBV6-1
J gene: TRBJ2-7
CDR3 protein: ASGTYEQY

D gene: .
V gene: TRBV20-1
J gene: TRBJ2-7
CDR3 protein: SARRLSSATNYEQY

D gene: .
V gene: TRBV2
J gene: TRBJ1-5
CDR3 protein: ASSESGGREPQH

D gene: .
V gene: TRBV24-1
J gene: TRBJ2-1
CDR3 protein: ATSDGSPNEQF

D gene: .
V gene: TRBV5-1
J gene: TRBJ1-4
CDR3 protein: ASSFRGDNEKLF

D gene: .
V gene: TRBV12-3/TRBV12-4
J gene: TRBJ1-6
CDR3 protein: ASSLWGNNSPLH

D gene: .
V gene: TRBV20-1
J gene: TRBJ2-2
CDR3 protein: SASDSRAGYTGELF

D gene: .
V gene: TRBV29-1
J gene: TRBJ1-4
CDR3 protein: SVAGTYEKLF

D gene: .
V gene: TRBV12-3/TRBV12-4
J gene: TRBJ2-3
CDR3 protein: ASSSRGIDTQY

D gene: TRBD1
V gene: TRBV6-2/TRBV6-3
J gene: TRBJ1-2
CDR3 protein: ASSGAGGVLSGYT